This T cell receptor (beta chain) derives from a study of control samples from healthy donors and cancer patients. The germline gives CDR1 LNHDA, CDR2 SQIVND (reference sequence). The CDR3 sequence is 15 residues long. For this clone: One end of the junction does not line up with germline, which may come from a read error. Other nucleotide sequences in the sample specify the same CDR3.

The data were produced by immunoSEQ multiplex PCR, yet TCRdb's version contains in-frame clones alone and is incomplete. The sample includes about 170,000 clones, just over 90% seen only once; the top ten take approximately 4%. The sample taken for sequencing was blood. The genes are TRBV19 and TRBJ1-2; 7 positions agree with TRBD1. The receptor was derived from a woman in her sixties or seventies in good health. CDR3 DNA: TGCGCCAGTAGTATATCGGGCACAGGGGAATATGGCTACACCTTC. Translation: CASSISGTGEYGYTF. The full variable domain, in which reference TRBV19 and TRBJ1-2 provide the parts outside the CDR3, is DGGITQSPKYLFRKEGQNVTLSCEQNLNHDAMYWYRQDPGQGLRLIYYSQIVNDFQKGDIAEGYSVSREKKESFPLTVTSAQKNPTAFYLCASSISGTGEYGYTFGSGTRLTVV.